This T cell receptor (beta chain) was sequenced during a study of blood T cell repertoires in COVID-19. Overall study: The United States, Italy and Spain provided the acute and convalescent COVID-19 samples. The analysed material was cDNA or gDNA that came from T cells, B-cell-depleted T cells, or PBMCs.

Assay: immunoSEQ multiplex PCR; the TCRdb copy retains only in-frame clones and omits some. The table records more than 70,000 clones, 75% to 90% of them present only once. The V end lost 7 bases, the J end lost 3 bases, and 19 bases lay between the germline ends. The CDR3 sequence is 16 residues long. Germline loops: CDR1 SNHLY, CDR2 FYNNEI. This chain links TRBV2 with TRBJ1-5; tentatively, D is TRBD1 (6 bases). Material: peripheral blood. This clonotype was sampled from a man at least 80 years old with active or convalescent COVID-19. The CDR3 is CASKERGAGNNQPQHF. The CDR3 DNA reads as TGTGCCAGCAAAGAGCGGGGGGCTGGGAACAATCAGCCCCAGCATTTT.